This TCR beta chain originates from a study of vaccination effects on CD4 cells after COVID-19. Sequencing in the ViraFEST assay came after antigen-specific CD4+ T cells had been expanded with viral peptide pools, which were used to stimulate PBMC. Upon completion of 10 to 11 days in culture, CD4+ T cells were isolated. IL-2 medium supplanted half the medium on days 3 and 7. Data came from immunoSEQ multiplex PCR; TCRdb stores just in-frame clones and leaves some out. The sample has about 79,000 clones, around 70% seen once. From germline, CDR1 is SQVTM and CDR2 ANQGSEA. This CDR3 has 13 amino acids. The V and J ends lost 6 bases and 1 base respectively, with 12 bases between them. Study findings and constraints: Late post-vaccination samples showed marked contraction of infection- and vaccine-induced clones.

About this clone itself: The antigen remains unidentified.

The chain carries TRBV29-1 and TRBJ2-5, with D perhaps TRBD1 (5 bases). This receptor was obtained from a human donor who received a COVID-19 vaccine. The sample was CD4+ T cells from PBMCs cultured with HCoV-229E spike peptides, taken before COVID-19 vaccination. The CDR3 spells CSVGFRAQETQYF. In nucleotides, the CDR3 is TGCAGCGTCGGGTTCAGGGCCCAAGAGACCCAGTACTTC. The variable domain in full, with the rest retrieved from reference TRBV29-1 and TRBJ2-5, is SAVISQKPSRDICQRGTSLTIQCQVDSQVTMMFWYRQQPGQSLTLIATANQGSEATYESGFVIDKFPISRPNLTFSTLTVSNMSPEDSSIYLCSVGFRAQETQYFGPGTRLLVL.